This TCR beta chain originates from a study of T cell responses to AZD1222 COVID-19 vaccine. Study conclusions and caveats: Clonal diversity was possibly underestimated, and the donors were mostly white British, with more females. Spike-specific TCR breadth and depth both grew after two AZD1222 doses. Unmutated variant regions reportedly attract nearly half of all spike-specific TCRs. Of the AZD1222 recipients, only 5 or 6 were seropositive at baseline.

Profiled with immunoSEQ multiplex PCR; TCRdb holds only in-frame clones, not every one. Here the sample spans about 140,000 clones, roughly 93% being singletons. Comment on this clone: Its specificity is unknown.

There are 15 residues in the CDR3. CDR1 is MDHEN and CDR2 is SYDVKM in the germline V gene. J was trimmed by 7 bases and V by 5 bases; bases with no gene match: 13. This sequence was found in an adult who had recovered from COVID-19. The rearrangement uses TRBV28 and TRBJ2-7; TRBD2 matches 8 bases. This sample comprised peripheral blood, obtained after recovery from COVID-19. The CDR3 DNA sequence: TGTGCCAGCAGTAAGGGCGGAGCGGGAGTTCTAGAGCAGTACTTC. Protein: CASSKGGAGVLEQYF.